This T cell receptor (beta chain) was found in a study of neoadjuvant anti-PD-1 for oral cavity cancer. The overall study: Patients without progression received a fourth nivolumab dose around day 43, then surgical resection on days 50-56. Study-level results: Pretreatment Treg/Th17 ratio correlated inversely with post-treatment tumor clonality.

The time point denotes: after neoadjuvant nivolumab, at surgical resection. These oral cavity squamous cell carcinomas were HPV-negative and locally advanced. Analysis of PBMCs was direct, with no culture step. Between the trimmed V and J ends, which lost 6 bases and 4 bases, there was a span of 18 bases. This CDR3 has 15 amino acids. The germline gives CDR1 MRHNA, CDR2 SNTAGT. This clone showed up just once. Antigen specificity is unknown. TCRdb's copy holds only in-frame clones and misses some; the assay was immunoSEQ multiplex PCR. Of about 42,000 clones listed, about 77% are singletons. The TCR originated in a person between 35 and 79 years old with oral cavity squamous cell carcinoma. The sequencing used PBMCs, collected after nivolumab (anti-PD-1) treatment. The chain has TRBV6-4 and TRBJ1-2, with D hard to call. The CDR3 coding sequence is TGTGCCAGCAGGGAGACTCCCACTTCCCCCTATGGCTACACCTTC. Its translation is CASRETPTSPYGYTF.